The clone carrying this TCR beta chain occurred a few times. The antigen remains undetermined. The data stem from a study of blood T cells in healthy people across ages. Primers used in a second PCR of roughly 6 to 11 cycles were a sample-barcoded 5' primer and a J-beta primer mix. TCRdb fed the 5' RACE reads into MiXCR, producing one record per CDR3 protein. The repertoire consists of roughly 790,000 distinct CDR3 sequences, with about 42% occurring once and the leading ten covering more than 20%. V gave up 7 bases and J gave up 9 bases; unmatched junction bases: 15. CDR3 length: 15 residues. In germline, CDR1 is SQVTM, CDR2 ANQGSEA. Study-level results: Estimates of diversity drawn from one million T cells were considered underestimates.

The receptor was isolated from a woman aged 55-70 years in good health. The V and J genes are TRBV29-1 and TRBJ2-1; 10 bases are shared with TRBD2. The sequenced material came from blood. CDR3 nucleotide sequence: TGCAGCGCATTAGCGGGAGGTGTTTCTGGAGGTGAGCAGTTCTTC. It specifies CSALAGGVSGGEQFF.